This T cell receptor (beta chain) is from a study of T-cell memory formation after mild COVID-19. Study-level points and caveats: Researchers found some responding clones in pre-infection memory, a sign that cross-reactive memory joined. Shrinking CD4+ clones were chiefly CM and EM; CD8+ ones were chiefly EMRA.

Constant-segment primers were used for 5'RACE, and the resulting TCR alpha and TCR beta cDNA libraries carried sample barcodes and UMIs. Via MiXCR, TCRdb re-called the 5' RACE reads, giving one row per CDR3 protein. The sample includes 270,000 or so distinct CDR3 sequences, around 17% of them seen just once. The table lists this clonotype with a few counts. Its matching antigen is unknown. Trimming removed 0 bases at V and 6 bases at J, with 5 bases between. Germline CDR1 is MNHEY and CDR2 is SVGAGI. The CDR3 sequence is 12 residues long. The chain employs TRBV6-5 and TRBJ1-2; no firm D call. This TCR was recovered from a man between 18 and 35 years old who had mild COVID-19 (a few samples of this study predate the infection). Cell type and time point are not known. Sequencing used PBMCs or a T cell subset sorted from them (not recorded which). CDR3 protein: CASSYSGNGYTF. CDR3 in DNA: TGTGCCAGCAGTTACTCGGGCAATGGCTACACCTTC.